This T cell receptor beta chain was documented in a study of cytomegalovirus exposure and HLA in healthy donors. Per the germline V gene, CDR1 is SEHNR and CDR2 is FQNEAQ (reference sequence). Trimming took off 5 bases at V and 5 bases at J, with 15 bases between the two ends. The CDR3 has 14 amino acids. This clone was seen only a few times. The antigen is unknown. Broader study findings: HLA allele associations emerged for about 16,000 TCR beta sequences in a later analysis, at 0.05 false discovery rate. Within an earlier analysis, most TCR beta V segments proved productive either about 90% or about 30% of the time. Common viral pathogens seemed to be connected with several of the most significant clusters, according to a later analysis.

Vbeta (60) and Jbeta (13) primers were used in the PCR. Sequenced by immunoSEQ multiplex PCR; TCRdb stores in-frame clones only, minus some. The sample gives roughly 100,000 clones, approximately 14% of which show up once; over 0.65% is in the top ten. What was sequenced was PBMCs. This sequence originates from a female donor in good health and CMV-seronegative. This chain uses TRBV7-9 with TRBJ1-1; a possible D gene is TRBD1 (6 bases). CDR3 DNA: TGTGCCAGCAGCCACGACAGGTTCGCGACTGAAGCTTTCTTT. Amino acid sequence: CASSHDRFATEAFF.